A single sample gave rise to the 5 T cell receptor beta chains below, sequenced in a study of OX40 agonist ivuxolimab in advanced cancers. Method: immunoSEQ multiplex PCR; TCRdb's copy keeps in-frame clones and lacks some. This sample carries 9,500 to 13,000 clones, 65% to 85% of them seen once, and the ten largest clones take around 15%. Sample: CD4+ or CD8+ T cells sorted from blood, taken in a trial of the OX40 agonist ivuxolimab. These receptors originate from an adult with an advanced solid tumor such as melanoma, head and neck, liver or kidney cancer.

The genes are TRBV4-2 and TRBJ2-1; 7 nucleotides match TRBD1. The germline V gene encodes CDR1 LGHNA and CDR2 YNFKEQ. Germline trimming cut 1 base from V and 8 bases from J; bases unmatched to any gene: 8. This CDR3 has 15 residues. The CDR3 DNA is TGTGCCAGCAGCCAAGTGACAGGGAGTATCTATGAGCAGTTCTTC. Translation: CASSQVTGSIYEQFF.

The CDR3 DNA sequence: TGTGCCAGCAGTGAAGCCGTAGAAGGGGGCGTCAATGGCTACACCTTC. It encodes CASSEAVEGGVNGYTF. The V gene is TRBV6-1, the J gene TRBJ1-2; TRBD1 agrees at 7 bases. V lost 0 bases, J lost 6 bases, and 10 bases stayed unmatched. This CDR3 has 16 amino acids. Germline loops: CDR1 MNHNS, CDR2 SASEGT.

The V call is TRBV15, the J call TRBJ1-4; D is unclear. Germline V gene data show CDR1 as LNHNV and CDR2 as YYDKDF (reference sequence). The ends were cut back, 0 bases at V and 4 bases at J, with 9 bases in the middle. This CDR3 contains 15 residues. Here the CDR3 DNA reads TGTGCCACCAGCAGAGAAGGTAGAAGTAATGAAAAACTGTTTTTT. Its translation is CATSREGRSNEKLFF.

The chain employs TRBV4-2 and TRBJ1-2; the D gene is possibly TRBD1 (5 bases). Germline CDR1 LGHNA, CDR2 YNFKEQ. This CDR3 has 16 amino acids. V was shortened by 8 bases and J by 4 bases, with 23 bases between the two germline ends. The CDR3 coding sequence is TGTGCCAGCGACAGTTACATACCAGGAAAGACCTATGGCTACACCTTC. This gives the protein CASDSYIPGKTYGYTF.

The chain recombines TRBV10-3 with TRBJ2-1, with TRBD2 as a possible D gene (7 bases). The germline V and J ends were trimmed by 0 bases and 4 bases, with 13 bases remaining between them. The V gene's germline CDR1 is ENHRY and CDR2 SYGVKD. The CDR3 consists of 16 residues. CDR3 DNA sequence: TGTGCCATCAGTGAGTCGAGGGGGGGATTTTACAATGAGCAGTTCTTC. It is translated as CAISESRGGFYNEQFF.